In its sample, the clone carrying this T cell receptor (beta chain) was seen many times. The antigen is not known. An end of the junction does not agree with germline; a read error may underlie this. The germline CDR1 and CDR2 sequences are SSHAT and FNYEAQ (reference sequence). This CDR3 is built from 13 residues. TCRdb itself ran the 5' RACE reads through MiXCR, one entry per CDR3 protein. The sample holds 30,000 or so distinct CDR3 sequences; 5.5% to 6% are singletons and the top ten take approximately 5.2%. The sample belongs to a study of early T cells in non-severe SARS-CoV-2 infection. Study results and caveats: VDJdb-based annotation leaned toward anti-spike CD8 responses and missed private and CD4 specificities.

The chain combines TRBV7-7 with TRBJ2-1; no reliable D call. This TCR was sampled from an adult who was a healthcare worker with PCR-confirmed SARS-CoV-2 infection or an uninfected control (not recorded which). Sequenced: whole blood. In DNA, the CDR3 is TGTGCTAGCAGCTCCTCAATATACAATGAGCAGTTCTTC. This sequence encodes CASSSSIYNEQFF.